The 23 T cell receptor beta chains given below trace back to one sample, sequenced in a study of beta chain features in type 1 diabetes. Which antigens these TCRs recognize remains unknown. The isolated RNA, all of it, was reverse transcribed, so expressed TCRB transcripts were what got sequenced. The assay was immunoSEQ multiplex PCR, and TCRdb's table has in-frame clones only and misses some. The table includes 600,000 to 700,000 clones, around an eighth detected once. General observations from the study: TCRB CDR3 length was moderately but significantly reduced in all four CD4+ subsets of Type 1 diabetes patients.

The source material was naive CD4+ T cells from blood. Receptor source: a man aged 18 to 30 with type 1 diabetes.

This clone was seen a handful of times. DNA for the CDR3: TGTGCCTGGAGCGCAGGGGCTCTCGAGCAGTACTTC. This translates into CAWSAGALEQYF. The chain employs TRBV30 and TRBJ2-7, with D tentatively TRBD1 (6 bases). The ends were cut back, 3 bases at V and 6 bases at J, with 12 bases in the middle. Germline V gene sequence: CDR1 GTSNPN, CDR2 SVGIG (reference sequence). The length of the CDR3 is 12 residues.

The chain uses TRBV30 and TRBJ1-1; D is undetermined. Germline V gene data show CDR1 as GTSNPN and CDR2 as SVGIG (reference sequence). The CDR3 has 13 amino acids. V lost 1 base and J lost 1, with 7 bases in between. CDR3 DNA: TGTGCCTGGAGTGCGGCTGGGAACACTGAAGCTTTCTTT. Encoded protein: CAWSAAGNTEAFF.

This clone turned up a few times. The chain has TRBV14 and TRBJ1-2; 10 bases map to TRBD1. The CDR3 extends over 15 amino acids. Germline V gene data show CDR1 as SGHDN and CDR2 as FVKESK. With 3 bases clipped from V and 3 bases from J, the junction kept 4 bases outside the gene matches. The CDR3 coding sequence is TGTGCCAGCAGCCAGAGACAGGGGGCTGACTATGGCTACACCTTC. Protein: CASSQRQGADYGYTF.

The chain has TRBV10-3 and TRBJ2-3; D unresolved. Germline assignment: CDR1 ENHRY and CDR2 SYGVKD. This CDR3 region has 15 residues. V was clipped by 3 bases and J by 2 bases, with 12 bases between them. CDR3 residues: CAISDRTPSTDTQYF. In DNA form, the CDR3 reads TGTGCCATCAGTGATAGGACCCCGTCCACAGATACGCAGTATTTT.

Only a few counts were recorded for this clone. The CDR3 DNA sequence: TGTGCCACCAGCAGAGTGACTAGCGGGGGGCAAGAGACCCAGTACTTC. Translating it yields CATSRVTSGGQETQYF. The chain combines TRBV15 with TRBJ2-5; 13 bases agree with TRBD2. V was clipped by 1 base and J by 2 bases; unmatched bases: 1. The CDR3 contains 16 residues. Germline CDR1 is LNHNV and CDR2 is YYDKDF (reference sequence).

The CDR3 sequence: CASRGQGGGYTF. CDR3 bases: TGTGCCAGCAGGGGACAGGGAGGTGGCTACACCTTC. The J gene is TRBJ1-2, the V gene TRBV2, with 9 bases aligning to TRBD1. The CDR3 totals 12 residues. The germline gives CDR1 SNHLY, CDR2 FYNNEI. V dropped 6 bases and J dropped 7; count of bases not matched to a gene: 3.

V is TRBV6-5 and J is TRBJ2-4, with 8 bases that match TRBD2. This CDR3 is 16 amino acids long. V lost 4 bases, J lost 6 bases, and 11 bases stayed unmatched. CDR1 is MNHEY, CDR2 SVGAGI, per germline. This CDR3 is CASSSPGGGHVNIQYF. The CDR3 bases are TGTGCCAGCAGTTCCCCCGGGGGGGGGCATGTAAACATTCAGTACTTC.

This clone has a handful of counts. The rearrangement uses TRBV4-2 and TRBJ1-2; no clear D gene. The germline gives CDR1 LGHNA, CDR2 YNFKEQ. V lost 0 bases to trimming and J lost 8 bases, with 19 bases between them. This CDR3 spans 16 amino acids. CDR3 amino acids: CASSQDQRALPGGYTF. As DNA, the CDR3 is TGTGCCAGCAGCCAAGATCAGAGGGCCTTACCCGGGGGCTACACCTTC.

The chain uses TRBV30 and TRBJ1-4; the match to TRBD1 covers 8 bases. Germline CDR1 is GTSNPN and CDR2 is SVGIG (reference sequence). With V trimmed by 0 bases and J by 10 bases, 7 bases remained unmatched. This CDR3 has 14 amino acids. The CDR3 is CAWSVQGGVGKLFF. CDR3 sequence (DNA): TGTGCCTGGAGTGTACAGGGGGGAGTTGGAAAACTGTTTTTT.

This clone has just a few counts. The chain links TRBV4-1 to TRBJ1-2; 7 bases fit TRBD1. This CDR3 comprises 15 residues. CDR1 is MGHRA, CDR2 YSYEKL, per germline. Trimming cost V 1 base and J 4 bases; bases outside gene matches: 6. Here the CDR3 reads CASSQATGYLYGYTF. The CDR3 DNA sequence: TGCGCCAGCAGCCAAGCGACAGGGTATCTCTATGGCTACACCTTC.

The table lists this clone with a few counts. The chain carries TRBV9 and TRBJ1-3; D is unclear. The CDR3 is made up of 15 amino acids. Germline CDR1 SGDLS, CDR2 YYNGEE. Trimming removed 0 bases at V and 1 base at J, with 8 bases between. CDR3 region: CASSVGQMSGNTIYF. In DNA, the CDR3 is TGTGCCAGCAGCGTAGGGCAGATGTCTGGAAACACCATATATTTT. The complete variable domain, with remaining parts taken from reference TRBV9 and TRBJ1-3, reads DSGVTQTPKHLITATGQRVTLRCSPRSGDLSVYWYQQSLDQGLQFLIQYYNGEERAKGNILERFSAQQFPDLHSELNLSSLELGDSALYFCASSVGQMSGNTIYFGEGSWLTVV.

The chain joins TRBV4-1 to TRBJ2-7; TRBD2 agrees at 11 bases. V lost 2 bases and J lost 4; bases outside the gene matches: 4. CDR3 length equals 15 residues. CDR1 and CDR2 from the germline V gene are MGHRA and YSYEKL. CDR3 nucleotides: TGCGCCAGCAGCCAATCGCCTAGCGGGGGGTACGAGCAGTACTTC. This sequence encodes CASSQSPSGGYEQYF.

This clone appeared a few times. The genes are TRBV6-1 and TRBJ2-5; 11 bases fit TRBD2. V gave up 11 bases and J gave up 5 bases; unmatched junction bases: 10. This CDR3 comprises 14 residues. Germline lookup yields CDR1 MNHNS and CDR2 SASEGT. CDR3 bases: TGTGCCGCCGCCGGGACTAGCGGTGGGGAGACCCAGTACTTC. It is translated as CAAAGTSGGETQYF.

This clone came up a few times. This chain joins TRBV2 and TRBJ2-7; unclear D gene. V lost 5 bases to trimming and J lost 2 bases, with 13 bases between them. Germline V gene data show CDR1 as SNHLY and CDR2 as FYNNEI. CDR3 size: 14 residues. The CDR3 nucleotides read TGTGCCAGCAGTCCTTGGACGGATCCCTACGAGCAGTACTTC. Residues: CASSPWTDPYEQYF.

This clone came up a few times. This specimen includes other DNA sequences encoding the same CDR3. The rearrangement uses TRBV2 and TRBJ2-2; TRBD1 or TRBD2 may be the D gene (5 bases each). Per the germline V gene, CDR1 is SNHLY and CDR2 is FYNNEI. V was pared by 6 bases and J by 3 bases, with 5 bases between. The CDR3 sequence is 12 residues long. CDR3 in amino acids: CASRGDTGELFF. CDR3 nucleotides: TGTGCCAGCAGGGGGGACACCGGGGAGCTGTTTTTT.

In regard to this clone: The same CDR3 can be traced to other DNA sequences in this sample. The gene calls are TRBV4-2 and TRBJ2-7; no clear D gene. The CDR3 contains 13 residues. The V gene lost 0 bases and the J gene lost 4 bases, with 7 bases spanning the gap. CDR1 LGHNA and CDR2 YNFKEQ come from the germline V gene. The CDR3 loop is CASSQDLEYEQYF. The CDR3 nucleotides read TGTGCCAGCAGCCAAGATCTGGAATACGAGCAGTACTTC.

The CDR3 reads CASSPSRTQYF. The CDR3 DNA reads as TGTGCCAGCAGCCCATCTCGGACCCAGTACTTC. The genes are TRBV7-9 and TRBJ2-5; D is uncertain. V was clipped by 5 bases and J by 7 bases, with 8 bases between them. The germline V gene has CDR1 SEHNR and CDR2 FQNEAQ (reference sequence). This CDR3 has 11 amino acids.

This chain connects TRBV5-1 to TRBJ2-1, with 14 bases aligning to TRBD2. The junction had 9 bases not matched to a gene; V was cut back by 4 bases and J by 9 bases. Germline CDR1 and CDR2: SGHRS and YFSETQ. This CDR3 contains 16 residues. The CDR3: CASSPPGLAGVGEQFF. As DNA, the CDR3 is TGCGCCAGCAGCCCCCCGGGACTAGCGGGGGTTGGTGAGCAGTTCTTC.

This clone was detected a few times. V usage is TRBV15 and J usage is TRBJ2-6; possible D gene TRBD1, 5 bases. V lost 2 bases to trimming and J lost 0 bases, with 14 bases between them. CDR3 length equals 18 residues. CDR1 is LNHNV, CDR2 YYDKDF, per germline (reference sequence). The CDR3 sequence is CATSRLPDSPSGANVLTF. CDR3 DNA sequence: TGTGCCACCAGCAGACTACCCGACAGCCCCTCTGGGGCCAACGTCCTGACTTTC.

The chain uses TRBV5-1 and TRBJ2-7; D might be TRBD1 (5 bases). The germline CDR1 and CDR2 sequences are SGHRS and YFSETQ. The ends were cut back, 0 bases at V and 1 base at J, with 11 bases in the middle. The CDR3 loop spans 15 amino acids. Here the CDR3 reads CASSLAQGLSYEQYF. The CDR3 DNA is TGCGCCAGCAGCTTGGCGCAGGGCCTTTCCTACGAGCAGTACTTC.

The table lists this clone with a few counts. This chain links TRBV10-3 with TRBJ1-1, with 8 bases that match TRBD1. The CDR3 extends over 15 amino acids. V was clipped by 7 bases and J by 0 bases; unmatched bases: 7. Germline CDR1 is ENHRY and CDR2 is SYGVKD. The CDR3 reads CAITSSGGMNTEAFF. CDR3 nucleotide sequence: TGTGCCATCACTAGTTCAGGGGGCATGAACACTGAAGCTTTCTTT.

The V and J genes are TRBV5-4 and TRBJ2-2; unclear D gene. This CDR3 comprises 13 residues. Trimming cost V 1 base and J 4 bases, with 5 bases left between them. The germline V gene encodes CDR1 SGHNT and CDR2 YYREEE (reference sequence). CDR3 amino acids: CASSLTSTGELFF. The CDR3 DNA sequence: TGTGCCAGCAGCTTGACGTCCACCGGGGAGCTGTTTTTT.

This clone was seen only a few times. V usage is TRBV29-1 and J usage is TRBJ1-1; no clear D gene. The ends were cut back, 7 bases at V and 2 bases at J, with 11 bases in the middle. The CDR3 consists of 12 residues. Germline V gene sequence: CDR1 SQVTM, CDR2 ANQGSEA. The CDR3 here is CSAERQNTEAFF. As DNA, the CDR3 is TGCAGCGCAGAGCGACAAAACACTGAAGCTTTCTTT. Full variable domain (rest looked up from reference TRBV29-1 and TRBJ1-1): SAVISQKPSRDICQRGTSLTIQCQVDSQVTMMFWYRQQPGQSLTLIATANQGSEATYESGFVIDKFPISRPNLTFSTLTVSNMSPEDSSIYLCSAERQNTEAFFGQGTRLTVV.